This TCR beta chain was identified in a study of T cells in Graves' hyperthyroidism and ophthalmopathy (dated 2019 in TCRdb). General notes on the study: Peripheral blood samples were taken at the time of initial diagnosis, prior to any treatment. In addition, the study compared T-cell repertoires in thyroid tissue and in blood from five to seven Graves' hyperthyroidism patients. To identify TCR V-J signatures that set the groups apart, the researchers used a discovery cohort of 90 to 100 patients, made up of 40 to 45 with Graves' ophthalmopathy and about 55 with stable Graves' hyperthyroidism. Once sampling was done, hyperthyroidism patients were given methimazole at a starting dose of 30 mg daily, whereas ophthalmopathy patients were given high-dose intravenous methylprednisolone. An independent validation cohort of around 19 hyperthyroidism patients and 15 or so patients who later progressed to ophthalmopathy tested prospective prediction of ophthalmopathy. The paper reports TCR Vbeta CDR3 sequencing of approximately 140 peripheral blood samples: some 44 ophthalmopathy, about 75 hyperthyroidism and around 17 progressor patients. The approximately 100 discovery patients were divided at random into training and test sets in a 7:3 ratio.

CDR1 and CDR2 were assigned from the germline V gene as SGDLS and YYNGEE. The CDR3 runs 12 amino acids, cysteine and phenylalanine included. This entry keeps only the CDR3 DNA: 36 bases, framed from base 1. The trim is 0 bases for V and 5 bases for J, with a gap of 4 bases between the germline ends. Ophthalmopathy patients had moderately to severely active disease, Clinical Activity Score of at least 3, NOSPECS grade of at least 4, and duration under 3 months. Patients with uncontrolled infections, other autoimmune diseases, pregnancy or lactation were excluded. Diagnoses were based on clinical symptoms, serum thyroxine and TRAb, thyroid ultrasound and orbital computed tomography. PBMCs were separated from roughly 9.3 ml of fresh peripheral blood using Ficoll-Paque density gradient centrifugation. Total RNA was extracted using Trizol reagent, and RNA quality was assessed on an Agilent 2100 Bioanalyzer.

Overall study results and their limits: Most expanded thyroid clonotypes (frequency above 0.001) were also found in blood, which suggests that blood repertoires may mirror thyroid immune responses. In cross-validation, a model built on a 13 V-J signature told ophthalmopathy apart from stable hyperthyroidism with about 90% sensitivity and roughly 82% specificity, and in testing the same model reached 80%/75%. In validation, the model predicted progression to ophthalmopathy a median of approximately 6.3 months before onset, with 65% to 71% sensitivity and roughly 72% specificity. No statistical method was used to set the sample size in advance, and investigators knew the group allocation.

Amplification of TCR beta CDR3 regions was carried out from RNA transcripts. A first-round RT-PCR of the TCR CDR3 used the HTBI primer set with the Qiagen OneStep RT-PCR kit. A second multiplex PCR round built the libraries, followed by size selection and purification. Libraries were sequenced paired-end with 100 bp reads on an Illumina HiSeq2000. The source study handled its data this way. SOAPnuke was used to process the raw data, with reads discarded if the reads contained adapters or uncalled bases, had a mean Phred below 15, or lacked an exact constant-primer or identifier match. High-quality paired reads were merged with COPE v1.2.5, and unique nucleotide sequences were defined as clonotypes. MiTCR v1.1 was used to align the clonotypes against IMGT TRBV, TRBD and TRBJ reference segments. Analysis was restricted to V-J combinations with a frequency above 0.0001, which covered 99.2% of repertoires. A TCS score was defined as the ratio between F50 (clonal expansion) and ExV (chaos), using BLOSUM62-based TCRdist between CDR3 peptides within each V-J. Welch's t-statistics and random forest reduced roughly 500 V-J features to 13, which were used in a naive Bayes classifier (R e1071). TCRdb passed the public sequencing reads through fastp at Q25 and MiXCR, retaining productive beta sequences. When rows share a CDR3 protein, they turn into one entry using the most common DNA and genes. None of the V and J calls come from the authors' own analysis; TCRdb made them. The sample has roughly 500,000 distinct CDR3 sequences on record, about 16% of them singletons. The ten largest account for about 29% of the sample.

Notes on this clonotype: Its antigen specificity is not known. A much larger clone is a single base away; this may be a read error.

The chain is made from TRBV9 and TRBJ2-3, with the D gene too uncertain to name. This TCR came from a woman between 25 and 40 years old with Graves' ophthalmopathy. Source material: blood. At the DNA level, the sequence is TGTGCCAGCAGCGTAGTGGAAGATACGCAGTATTTT. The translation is CASSVVEDTQYF.